This TCR beta chain was sequenced during a study of CD8+ T cells in alopecia areata. Points from the study as a whole: An increase in clonality over normal scalp was evident in lesional scalp, especially alopecia totalis/universalis. Mouse data revealed clearer TCR sharing than patient data did, a gap possibly tied to HLA.

Comments on this clone: Its antigen is unidentified.

Sorting separated CD4+ and CD8+ T cells out of PBMCs. RNA was isolated and reverse transcribed to cDNA, the sequencing template. Profiling relied on immunoSEQ multiplex PCR, and the TCRdb table lists in-frame clones only, not all of them. In the table there are 100,000 to 150,000 clones, over 60% of which are singletons. The V gene's germline CDR1 is SSHAT and CDR2 FNYEAQ (reference sequence). CDR3 length equals 15 residues. The V segment lost 7 bases and the J segment 1 base; nucleotides outside the gene matches: 9. The chain carries TRBV7-7 and TRBJ2-5; 7 bases match TRBD2. The specimen was CD4+ T cells sorted from blood. This receptor was identified in a human donor in good health. Here the CDR3 reads CASTLGGTSQETQYF. In DNA form, the CDR3 reads TGTGCCAGCACCTTGGGAGGGACTTCCCAAGAGACCCAGTACTTC.